The TCR beta chain under discussion was sequenced for a study of blood T cell repertoires in COVID-19. Study information: Samples taken during acute and convalescent COVID-19 were collected in the United States, Italy and Spain.

V dropped 2 bases and J dropped 7; count of bases not matched to a gene: 9. The germline V gene encodes CDR1 SNHLY and CDR2 FYNNEI. The CDR3 loop spans 16 amino acids. In the source study's methods: Using reference gene primer amplification, nucleated cell counts were estimated. TCRdb keeps only in-frame clones here, not all; method: immunoSEQ multiplex PCR. V and J calls and clone size come straight from that table; D and trimming were deduced from the DNA. Of some 250,000 clones listed, more than 85% are singletons. This chain links TRBV2 with TRBJ2-1; 9 bases are shared with TRBD1. What was sequenced was peripheral blood. The receptor was derived from an older woman with COVID-19, enrolled during active disease. CDR3 amino acids: CASSELSGTGKNEQFF. In DNA, the CDR3 is TGTGCCAGCAGTGAACTCTCCGGGACAGGGAAGAATGAGCAGTTCTTC.